Sequencing of this T cell receptor (beta chain) was carried out in a study of T cells in localized non-small cell lung cancer. Overall study findings and caveats: Patients showing higher blood T cell density tended to see longer overall survival. Sequencing was restricted to one tumor region; therefore, heterogeneity remains possible. Uninvolved adjacent lung showed the highest T cell clonality, exceeding tumor. Within adjacent lung there appeared a median around 55 of the top 100 tumor clones.

CDR3 length: 19 residues. Germline CDR1 SNHLY, CDR2 FYNNEI. V lost 6 bases to trimming and J lost 5 bases, with 28 bases between them. Assay: immunoSEQ multiplex PCR; the TCRdb copy retains only in-frame clones and omits some. The top ten hold roughly 2.8% of the sample, which has some 28,000 clones, 70% to 90% seen once. As to this clone: The antigen remains unidentified.

The specimen comprised peripheral blood, sampled before any cancer treatment. The sequence came from a woman aged 18-49 years with stage I lung adenocarcinoma. The rearrangement joins TRBV2 to TRBJ2-2; possibly TRBD1 for D (6 bases). For the CDR3, the DNA is TGTGCCAGCAGCCTTGCCTCGCTACCAGGGGCCGTCTTGACCGGGGAGCTGTTTTTT. This translates into CASSLASLPGAVLTGELFF.